The 14 T cell receptor beta chains presented below share a single source sample, sequenced in a study of T cell changes during pregnancy in multiple sclerosis. Sequencing was performed with immunoSEQ multiplex PCR; in TCRdb, only in-frame clones are kept and a portion is missing. The sample carries 85,000 to 130,000 clones, around 93% recorded once. Sequenced here: peripheral blood, sampled before pregnancy. The receptor set was obtained from a female donor with multiple sclerosis, enrolled in a pregnancy study.

The chain carries TRBV11-3 and TRBJ2-5; D is perhaps TRBD2 (5 bases). Trimming pared 5 bases from V and 3 bases from J, leaving 10 bases between. Germline V gives CDR1 SGHNT, CDR2 YENEEA. CDR3 size: 13 residues. Written as DNA, the CDR3 is TGTGCCAGCAGCATCCGGGGTGAAGAGACCCAGTACTTC. Its translation: CASSIRGEETQYF.

The V gene is TRBV7-2, the J gene TRBJ2-2; a weak D match, TRBD2 (6 bases). Germline lookup yields CDR1 SGHTA and CDR2 FQGNSA. V was cut by 1 base and J by 4 bases, with 19 bases left in between. CDR3 size: 18 residues. The CDR3 sequence is CASSLDGTAGSGTGELFF. DNA of the CDR3: TGTGCCAGCAGCTTAGATGGGACCGCCGGGAGCGGCACCGGGGAGCTGTTTTTT.

The genes are TRBV28 and TRBJ2-2; D gene ambiguous. The V end was cut by 2 bases, the J end by 2 bases, with 12 bases between. Germline V gene lookup returns CDR1 MDHEN and CDR2 SYDVKM. This CDR3 has 16 amino acids. Here the CDR3 DNA reads TGTGCCAGCAGTTTAGGAAGCAGGCGAAACACCGGGGAGCTGTTTTTT. This encodes CASSLGSRRNTGELFF.

This clone has a handful of counts. The genes are TRBV18 and TRBJ1-3, with D unresolved. CDR1 and CDR2 from the germline V gene are KGHSH and LQKENI. This CDR3 has 12 residues. Deletions cut 6 bases from V and 11 bases from J, with 14 bases between. The CDR3 reads CASSRASDAIYF. The CDR3 bases are TGTGCCAGCTCCCGAGCTAGTGACGCCATATATTTT.

The rearrangement links TRBV28 to TRBJ1-5; 7 bases align to TRBD1. The CDR3 contains 14 residues. The V and J ends lost 1 base and 6 bases, in that order; junction bases with no gene match: 3. Germline CDR1 reads MDHEN; CDR2 reads SYDVKM. In DNA, the CDR3 is TGTGCCAGCAGTTTATTGACAGGGAGTCAGCCCCAGCATTTT. Translation: CASSLLTGSQPQHF.

J is TRBJ1-1 and V is TRBV6-1, with D uncertain. The CDR3 is made up of 13 amino acids. V gave up 3 bases and J gave up 2 bases, with 7 bases separating them. Looked up from germline, CDR1 is MNHNS and CDR2 is SASEGT. The CDR3 region has the DNA TGTGCCAGCAGTGATAATTTTAACACTGAAGCTTTCTTT. Protein product: CASSDNFNTEAFF.

The chain uses TRBV7-9 and TRBJ2-6; 8 bases line up with TRBD2. V lost 5 bases and J lost 2; bases outside the gene matches: 11. From germline, CDR1 is SEHNR and CDR2 FQNEAQ (reference sequence). The CDR3 loop spans 18 amino acids. CDR3 sequence: CASSLVLAVTPGANVLTF. The CDR3 nucleotides read TGTGCCAGCAGCCTAGTACTAGCGGTAACTCCTGGGGCCAACGTCCTGACTTTC.

The rearrangement uses TRBV30 and TRBJ1-5, with 7 nucleotides matching TRBD1. CDR3 length: 15 amino acids. Germline CDR1 is GTSNPN and CDR2 is SVGIG (reference sequence). Trimming removed 2 bases from V and 0 bases from J; junction bases left unmatched: 4. The DNA for the CDR3 is TGTGCCTGGAGTATAACAGGGGTTAGCAATCAGCCCCAGCATTTT. Its translation is CAWSITGVSNQPQHF.

The chain joins TRBV27 to TRBJ1-1, with TRBD1 matching 7 bases. This CDR3 contains 14 residues. J gave up 0 bases and V 2 bases, and 0 bases lay outside the gene matches. Per germline, CDR1 MNHEY and CDR2 SMNVEV (reference sequence). The CDR3 coding sequence is TGTGCCAGCAGTTTACAGGGGGTGAACACTGAAGCTTTCTTT. This sequence encodes CASSLQGVNTEAFF.

CDR3: CASRFGRGIEAFF. The CDR3 coding sequence is TGTGCCAGCAGGTTCGGGAGGGGGATTGAAGCTTTCTTT. This chain links TRBV5-6 with TRBJ1-1; the D gene is possibly TRBD1 (6 bases). V gave up 5 bases and J gave up 7 bases, with 15 bases separating them. This CDR3 is 13 amino acids long. Germline lookup yields CDR1 SGHDT and CDR2 YYEEEE.

In DNA, the CDR3 is TGTGCCAGCTCACCAGCACAGCAGGGCTCCTACGAGCAGTACTTC. Protein product: CASSPAQQGSYEQYF. The chain joins TRBV18 to TRBJ2-7; possibly TRBD1 for D (5 bases). Germline V CDR1 and CDR2: KGHSH, LQKENI. This CDR3 comprises 15 residues. The V and J ends lost 2 bases and 0 bases respectively, with 11 bases between them.

This clone came up once. In DNA, the CDR3 is TGTGCCATTCTGGACATCCCTAACTATGGCTACACCTTC. It yields the protein CAILDIPNYGYTF. The chain uses TRBV2 and TRBJ1-2; weak D call: TRBD1 (5 bases). This CDR3 spans 13 amino acids. From germline, CDR1 is SNHLY and CDR2 FYNNEI. Trimming removed 10 bases at V and 0 bases at J, with 12 bases between.

J is TRBJ2-7 and V is TRBV7-9; 15 bases match TRBD2. This CDR3 region has 15 residues. Per the germline V gene, CDR1 is SEHNR and CDR2 is FQNEAQ (reference sequence). With 3 bases clipped from V and 5 bases from J, the junction kept 2 bases outside the gene matches. CDR3 sequence reads: CASSFWTSGRDEQYF. The CDR3 coding sequence is TGTGCCAGCAGCTTCTGGACTAGCGGGAGGGACGAGCAGTACTTC.

This chain joins TRBV5-6 and TRBJ2-1; tentatively, D is TRBD2 (6 bases). Germline V CDR1 and CDR2: SGHDT, YYEEEE. Trimming removed 7 bases from V and 6 bases from J, with 20 bases in between. The CDR3 extends over 15 amino acids. The DNA for the CDR3 is TGTGCCAGCCTGTCCGAAAGCGGGCCCCTCAATGAGCAGTTCTTC. The encoded protein is CASLSESGPLNEQFF.